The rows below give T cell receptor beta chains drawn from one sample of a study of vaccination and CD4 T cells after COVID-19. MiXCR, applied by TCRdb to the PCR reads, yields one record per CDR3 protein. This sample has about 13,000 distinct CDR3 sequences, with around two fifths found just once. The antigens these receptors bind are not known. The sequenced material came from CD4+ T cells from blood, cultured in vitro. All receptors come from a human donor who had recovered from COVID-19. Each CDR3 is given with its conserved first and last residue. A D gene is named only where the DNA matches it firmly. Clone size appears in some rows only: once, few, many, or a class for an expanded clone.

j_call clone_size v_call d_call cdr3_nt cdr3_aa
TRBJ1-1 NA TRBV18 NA TGTGCCAGCTCACCACCGGGGGTGGGTCTTACGGGCACTGAAGCTTTCTTT CASSPPGVGLTGTEAFF
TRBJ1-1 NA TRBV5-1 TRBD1 TGCGCCAGCACCCGGCTAGGGGGCGCTGAGGGCACTGAAGCTTTCTTT CASTRLGGAEGTEAFF
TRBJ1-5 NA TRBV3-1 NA TGTGCCAGCAGCCCCAGCCTCCTCTATAGCAATCAGCCCCAGCATTTT CASSPSLLYSNQPQHF
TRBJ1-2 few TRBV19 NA TGTGCCAGTAGTATCAGTCAGGGCGACTATGGCTACACCTTC CASSISQGDYGYTF
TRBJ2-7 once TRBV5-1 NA TGCGCCAGCAGCCGACCGACCGGGACTTCGAGCGAGCAGTACTTC CASSRPTGTSSEQYF
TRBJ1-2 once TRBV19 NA TGTGCCAGTCGACAGGACAACTATGACTACACCTTC CASRQDNYDYTF
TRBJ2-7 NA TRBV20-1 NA TGCAGTGCTAGATCGCAGAGACCTCCCTACGAGCAGTACTTC CSARSQRPPYEQYF
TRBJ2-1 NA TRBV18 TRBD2 TGTGCCAGCTCCCGGGGACTAGCGGGGGTCTCCTACAATGAGCAGTTCTTC CASSRGLAGVSYNEQFF
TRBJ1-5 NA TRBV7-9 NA TGTGCCAGCAGCTTAGTCGATCAGCCCCAGCATTTT CASSLVDQPQHF
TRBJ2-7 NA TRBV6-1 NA TGTGCCAGCACCGCCTCGGGACCATCCTACGAGCAGTACTTC CASTASGPSYEQYF
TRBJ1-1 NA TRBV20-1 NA TGCAGTGCTAGAGAGGGAGGGGCCGTGGCTTTCTTT CSAREGGAVAFF
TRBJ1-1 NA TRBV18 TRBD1 TGTGCCAGCTCACCTTTGGGACAGGGGAAGAACACTGAAGCTTTCTTT CASSPLGQGKNTEAFF
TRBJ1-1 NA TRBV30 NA TGTGCCTGGAGCCGGGGAGGTAGCACTGAAGCTTTCTTT CAWSRGGSTEAFF
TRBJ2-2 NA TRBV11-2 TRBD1 TGTGCCAGCAGGCGGACAGGGACCGGGGAGCTGTTTTTT CASRRTGTGELFF
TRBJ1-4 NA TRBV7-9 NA TGTGCTTGGGGGCTGGATGAAAAACTGTTTTTT CAWGLDEKLFF
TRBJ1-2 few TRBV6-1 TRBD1 TGTGCCAGCACCCGACAGGGACCCTCTAACTATGGCTACACCTTC CASTRQGPSNYGYTF
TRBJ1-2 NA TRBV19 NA TGTGCCAGTAGTATCTCAGGGGCGGCGGTGCAAGGCTACACCTTC CASSISGAAVQGYTF
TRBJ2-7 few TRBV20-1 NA TGCAGTGCTAGTCCGGAGGCACCCCTCCCCTACGAGCAGTACTTC CSASPEAPLPYEQYF
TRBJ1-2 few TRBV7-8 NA TGTGCCAGCAGCCCGGGGGTGGGGGCCGGCTATGGCTACACCTTC CASSPGVGAGYGYTF
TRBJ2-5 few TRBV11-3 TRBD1 TGTGCCAGCAGCTTAATTATGAGACAGGGATTGGGAGAGACCCAGTACTTC CASSLIMRQGLGETQYF
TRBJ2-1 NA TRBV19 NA TGTGCCAGTACCTCGACGGAGGGTCTAGTGAGGGCCTACAATGAGCAGTTCTTC CASTSTEGLVRAYNEQFF
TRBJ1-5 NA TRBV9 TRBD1 TGTGCCAGCAGCGCGTCCGGGACAGCAAATCAGCCCCAGCATTTT CASSASGTANQPQHF
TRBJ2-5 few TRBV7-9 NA TGTGCCAGCAGCAGAGACATCTCCCAAGAGACCCAGTACTTC CASSRDISQETQYF
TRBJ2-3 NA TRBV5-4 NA TGTGCCAGCAGGGAGGGAGCAGATACGCAGTATTTT CASREGADTQYF
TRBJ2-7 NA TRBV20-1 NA TGCAGTGCTAGAGACCCCCTTGCAGGGGCGATTTCCGACGAGCAGTACTTC CSARDPLAGAISDEQYF
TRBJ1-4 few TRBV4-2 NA TGTGCCAGCAGCCAAGATCACGGGCAAAAACTGTTTTTT CASSQDHGQKLFF
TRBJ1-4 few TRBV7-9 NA TGTGCCAGCAGCCCCCTCAGGGCCACGGCTAATGAAAAACTGTTTTTT CASSPLRATANEKLFF
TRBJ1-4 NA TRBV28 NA TGTGCCAGCAGTCCTTCGGCTTACAGGGCCTATGAAAAACTGTTTTTT CASSPSAYRAYEKLFF
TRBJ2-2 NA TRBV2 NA TGTGCCAGCAGTACCCGGGTAGGAGTGACCGGGGAGCTGTTTTTT CASSTRVGVTGELFF
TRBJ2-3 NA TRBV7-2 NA TGTGCCAGCAGCTTAGGGTTCGCTAGCGGCACAGATACGCAGTATTTT CASSLGFASGTDTQYF
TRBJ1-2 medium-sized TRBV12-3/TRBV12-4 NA TGTGCCAGCAGTTTAAGCTATTCTGGGGGAATTAACTATGGCTACACCTTC CASSLSYSGGINYGYTF
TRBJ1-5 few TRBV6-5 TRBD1 TGTGCCAGCAGTTACCGGACAGGGTCGGTCAATCAGCCCCAGCATTTT CASSYRTGSVNQPQHF
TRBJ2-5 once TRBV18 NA TGTGCCAGCTCACCCACCGTGGAGACCCAGTACTTC CASSPTVETQYF
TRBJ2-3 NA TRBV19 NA TGTGCCAGTAGTAGGATCCTAGCCGGCACAGATACGCAGTATTTT CASSRILAGTDTQYF
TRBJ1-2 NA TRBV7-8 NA TGTGCCAGCAGCACAGCGGGGGGGCAGGACTATGGCTACACCTTC CASSTAGGQDYGYTF
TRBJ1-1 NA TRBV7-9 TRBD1 TGTGCCAGCAGTTACCAGACAGGGAAGAACACTGAAGCTTTCTTT CASSYQTGKNTEAFF
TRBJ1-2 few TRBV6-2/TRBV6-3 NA TGTGCCAGCAGTTATCTGGCCCAGTATGGCTACACCTTC CASSYLAQYGYTF
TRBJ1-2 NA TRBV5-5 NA TGTGCCAGCAGCTTGGTCAGGAACCTGAAACTATGGGGCTACACCTTC CASSLVRNLKLWGYTF
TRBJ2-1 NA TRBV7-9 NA TGTGCCAGCAGCGGATCCCGGGACGCTTGGGGCCATGAGCAGTTCTTC CASSGSRDAWGHEQFF
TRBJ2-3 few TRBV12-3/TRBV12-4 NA TGTGCCAGCAGCCCCGGAGGGTGGGGGCCCCTAGATACGCAGTATTTT CASSPGGWGPLDTQYF